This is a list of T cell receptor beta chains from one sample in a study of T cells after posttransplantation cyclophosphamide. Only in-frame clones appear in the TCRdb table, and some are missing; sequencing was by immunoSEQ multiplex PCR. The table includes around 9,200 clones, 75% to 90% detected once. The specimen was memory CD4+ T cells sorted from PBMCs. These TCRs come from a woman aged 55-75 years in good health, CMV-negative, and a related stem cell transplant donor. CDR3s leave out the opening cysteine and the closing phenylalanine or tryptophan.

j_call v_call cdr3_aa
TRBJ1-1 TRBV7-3 ASSLTGATEAF
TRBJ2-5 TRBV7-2 ASSLKETQY
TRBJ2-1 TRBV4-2 ASSARLAGGHDEQF
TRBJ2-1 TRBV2 ATQYNEQF
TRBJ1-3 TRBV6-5 ASSYGARSGNTIY
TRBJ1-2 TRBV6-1 ASSEGWSVYGYT
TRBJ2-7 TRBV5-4 ASSLQEGEQY
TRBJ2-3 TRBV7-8 ASSLTSAITDTQY
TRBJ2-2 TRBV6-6 ASGGLGNTGELF
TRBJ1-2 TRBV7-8 ASSLKGGTGAWYGYT
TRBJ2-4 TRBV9 ASSPPGLAKNIQY
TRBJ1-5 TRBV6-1 ASRATGVRNQPQH
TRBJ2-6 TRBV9 ASSVAGGWANVLT
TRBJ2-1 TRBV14 ASSQVGRGIHNEQF
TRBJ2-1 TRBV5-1 ASSLGGGAYNEQF
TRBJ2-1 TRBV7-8 ASTPLGEQF
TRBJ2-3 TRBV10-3 ATEGARDTQY
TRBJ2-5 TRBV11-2 ASSTQGGQETQY
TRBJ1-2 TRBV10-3 AIRLSGTGGYGYT
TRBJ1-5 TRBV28 ASSLREDQPQH
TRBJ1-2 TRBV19 ASTDSHRGYT
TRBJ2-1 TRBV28 ASRIGQGPYNEQF
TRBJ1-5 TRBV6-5 ASSTATGEDQPQH
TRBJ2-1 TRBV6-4 ASSPSGGYYNEQF
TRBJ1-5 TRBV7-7 ASSLTRDSPNQPQH
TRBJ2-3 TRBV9 ASSWRGLSVDTQY
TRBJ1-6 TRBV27 ASSLFGTGSTPLH
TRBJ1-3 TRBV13 ASSLEGGRSGNTIY